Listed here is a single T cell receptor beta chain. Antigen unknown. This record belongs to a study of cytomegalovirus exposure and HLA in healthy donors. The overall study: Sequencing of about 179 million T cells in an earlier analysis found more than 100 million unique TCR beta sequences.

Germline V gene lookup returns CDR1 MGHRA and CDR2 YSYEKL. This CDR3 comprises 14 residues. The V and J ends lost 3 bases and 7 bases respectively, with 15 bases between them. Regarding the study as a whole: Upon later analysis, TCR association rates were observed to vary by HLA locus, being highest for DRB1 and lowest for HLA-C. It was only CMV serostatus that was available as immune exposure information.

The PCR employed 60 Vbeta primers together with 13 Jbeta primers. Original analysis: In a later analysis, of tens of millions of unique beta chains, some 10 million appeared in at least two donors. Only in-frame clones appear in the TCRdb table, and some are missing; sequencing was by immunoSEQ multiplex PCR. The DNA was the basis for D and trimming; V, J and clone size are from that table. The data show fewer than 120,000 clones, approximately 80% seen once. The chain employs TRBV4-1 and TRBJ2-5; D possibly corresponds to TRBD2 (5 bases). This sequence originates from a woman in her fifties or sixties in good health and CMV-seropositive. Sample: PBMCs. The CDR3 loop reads CASSQERWAGTQYF. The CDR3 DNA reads TGCGCCAGCAGCCAGGAAAGATGGGCGGGGACCCAGTACTTC.